Each of the 28 T cell receptor beta chains below was sequenced from the same sample in a study of blood T cell repertoires in COVID-19. TCRdb keeps only in-frame clones here, not all; method: immunoSEQ multiplex PCR. The sample consists of 93,000 or so clones, approximately 89% of them appearing once. The sample was peripheral blood. The receptors come from an elderly woman in a cohort sampled during active COVID-19.

This clone was detected only once. The V and J genes are TRBV5-6 and TRBJ1-2; D is undetermined. CDR1 and CDR2 (germline): SGHDT, YYEEEE. This CDR3 has 12 residues. Trimming pared 0 bases from V and 8 bases from J, leaving 8 bases between. CDR3 in amino acids: CASSLAGYGYTF. CDR3 bases: TGTGCCAGCAGCTTGGCGGGATACGGCTACACCTTC.

V and J are TRBV10-3 and TRBJ2-7, with 8 bases identical to TRBD1. Trimming cost V 8 bases and J 4 bases; bases outside gene matches: 7. This CDR3 is built from 13 residues. Germline V gene lookup returns CDR1 ENHRY and CDR2 SYGVKD. CDR3 region: CAIGEQGEYEQYF. CDR3 in DNA: TGTGCCATCGGGGAACAGGGGGAATACGAGCAGTACTTC.

This chain connects TRBV27 to TRBJ2-2; tentatively, D is TRBD2 (6 bases). Trimming took off 1 base at V and 9 bases at J, with 9 bases between the two ends. Germline V CDR1 and CDR2: MNHEY, SMNVEV (reference sequence). There are 13 residues in the CDR3. DNA for the CDR3: TGTGCCAGCAGTTTATGGGGGGAAAGGGAGCTGTTTTTT. It specifies CASSLWGERELFF.

V is TRBV6-6 and J is TRBJ1-2, with 7 bases matching TRBD1. Trimming cost V 2 bases and J 6 bases; bases outside gene matches: 6. The germline CDR1 and CDR2 sequences are MNHNY and SVGAGI (reference sequence). This CDR3 region has 14 residues. The CDR3: CASSYPDRVHGYTF. In DNA, the CDR3 is TGTGCCAGCAGTTACCCCGACAGGGTCCATGGCTACACCTTC.

The CDR3 sequence: CASSQDRVQPQHF. Here the CDR3 DNA reads TGTGCCAGCAGCCAGGACAGGGTTCAGCCCCAGCATTTT. The V gene is TRBV12-3 or TRBV12-4, the J gene TRBJ1-5, with 8 bases that match TRBD1. V lost 6 bases, J lost 6 bases, and 4 bases stayed unmatched. This CDR3 region has 13 residues.

The rearrangement joins TRBV24-1 to TRBJ1-2; 7 bases agree with TRBD1. Trimming took 3 bases from V and 7 from J; bases not matched to a gene: 4. The CDR3 is 13 amino acids. Germline loops: CDR1 KGHDR, CDR2 SFDVKD. The CDR3 DNA reads as TGTGCCACCAGTGATGGAACAGGGGTTGGCTACACCTTC. As protein: CATSDGTGVGYTF.

CDR3 residues: CASSQDSDRDIFAQYF. For the CDR3, the DNA is TGTGCCAGCAGCCAAGATTCCGACAGGGACATCTTTGCGCAGTACTTC. The genes are TRBV14 and TRBJ2-7, with 7 bases fitting TRBD1. The CDR3 runs 16 residues. J lost 9 bases, V lost 0 bases, and 14 bases had no gene match. The germline gives CDR1 SGHDN, CDR2 FVKESK.

This chain connects TRBV2 to TRBJ2-2, with D perhaps TRBD2 (6 bases). V dropped 1 base and J dropped 1 base, with 19 bases sitting between them. CDR3 length: 19 amino acids. The germline gives CDR1 SNHLY, CDR2 FYNNEI. The CDR3 region has the DNA TGTGCCAGCAGTGAAGTAAGGTATTTGGGACTCCAGAACACCGGGGAGCTGTTTTTT. Translated: CASSEVRYLGLQNTGELFF.

The V call is TRBV6-9, the J call TRBJ1-5; 7 nucleotides agree with TRBD1. Trimming at V came to 3 bases and at J to 6 bases, leaving 17 bases not matched to a gene. Germline CDR1 MNHGY, CDR2 SVAAGI. The CDR3 covers 18 residues. CDR3 region: CASSYAPPLTGSGQPQHF. The CDR3 coding sequence is TGTGCCAGCAGTTACGCACCTCCTCTGACAGGGTCGGGTCAGCCCCAGCATTTT.

The V gene is TRBV2, the J gene TRBJ1-6; possible D gene TRBD1, 6 bases. With 5 bases removed from V and 6 bases from J, the gap between germline ends came to 14 bases. CDR1 SNHLY and CDR2 FYNNEI come from the germline V gene. The CDR3 sequence is 15 residues long. The CDR3 protein is CASSYPTGSNSPLHF. The CDR3 nucleotides read TGTGCCAGCAGTTACCCGACAGGTTCTAATTCACCCCTCCACTTT.

V gene TRBV6-5 combines with J gene TRBJ2-1; 14 bases fit TRBD2. V trimming: 0 bases; J trimming: 6 bases; junction bases outside the gene matches: 1. The CDR3 covers 16 residues. In germline, CDR1 is MNHEY, CDR2 SVGAGI. The CDR3 is CASSYSGLAGGNEQFF. In nucleotides, the CDR3 is TGTGCCAGCAGTTACTCCGGACTAGCGGGGGGCAATGAGCAGTTCTTC.

The chain is built from TRBV7-9 and TRBJ2-1; 10 nucleotides line up with TRBD1. CDR1 is SEHNR, CDR2 FQNEAQ, per germline (reference sequence). The CDR3 runs 15 residues. Trimming cost V 1 base and J 7 bases; bases outside gene matches: 4. CDR3 region: CASSLERQGANEQFF. The CDR3 DNA is TGTGCCAGCAGCTTAGAGCGACAGGGGGCAAATGAGCAGTTCTTC.

The chain carries TRBV12-3 or TRBV12-4 and TRBJ2-7, with D possibly being TRBD1 (5 bases). Deletions cut 0 bases from V and 4 bases from J, with 7 bases between. The CDR3 is 13 residues long. Here the CDR3 DNA reads TGTGCCAGCAGTTTAGCCGACAGATACGAGCAGTACTTC. Amino acids: CASSLADRYEQYF.

The chain is built from TRBV28 and TRBJ2-7, with 10 bases matching TRBD1. Germline assignment: CDR1 MDHEN and CDR2 SYDVKM. V lost 7 bases to trimming and J lost 3 bases; unmatched junction nucleotides: 9. This CDR3 contains 15 residues. CDR3 in DNA: TGTGCCAGCACATCCTCCGGACAGGGGGTCTACGAGCAGTACTTC. This encodes CASTSSGQGVYEQYF.

The chain joins TRBV19 to TRBJ2-3; perhaps TRBD1 as D (5 bases). The CDR3 extends over 14 amino acids. The germline V gene has CDR1 LNHDA and CDR2 SQIVND (reference sequence). Trimming took 5 bases from V and 0 from J, leaving 9 bases between them. CDR3 sequence: CASSAGKSTDTQYF. The DNA of the CDR3 is TGTGCCAGTAGTGCAGGGAAAAGCACAGATACGCAGTATTTT.

This chain connects TRBV18 to TRBJ1-4, with TRBD1 as a possible D gene (5 bases). Trimming pared 5 bases from V and 3 bases from J, leaving 13 bases between. CDR3 size: 15 residues. Per germline, CDR1 KGHSH and CDR2 LQKENI. CDR3 coding DNA: TGTGCCAGCTCAGCCCGACAGCCGTCTAATGAAAAACTGTTTTTT. Encoded protein: CASSARQPSNEKLFF.

The rearrangement joins TRBV5-1 to TRBJ1-5, with D possibly TRBD1 on 6 matching bases. Trimming pared 3 bases from V and 3 bases from J, leaving 7 bases between. This CDR3 has 13 residues. Looked up from germline, CDR1 is SGHRS and CDR2 is YFSETQ. CDR3 region: CASSWDTNQPQHF. The CDR3 nucleotides read TGCGCCAGCAGCTGGGACACCAATCAGCCCCAGCATTTT.

The chain employs TRBV10-3 and TRBJ2-1, with D possibly matching TRBD1 (6 bases). Trimming removed 8 bases at V and 4 bases at J, with 15 bases between. The CDR3 has 14 amino acids. Germline CDR1 and CDR2: ENHRY and SYGVKD. The CDR3 bases are TGTGCCATCGGGGGCAGCGGAGAATACAATGAGCAGTTCTTC. Translating gives CAIGGSGEYNEQFF.

The V and J genes are TRBV5-1 and TRBJ1-4; no clear D. The CDR3 runs to 14 residues. Germline V CDR1 and CDR2: SGHRS, YFSETQ. Trimming pared 2 bases from V and 3 bases from J, leaving 8 bases between. The DNA for the CDR3 is TGCGCCAGCAGCTTTGGAGGGCCTAATGAAAAACTGTTTTTT. Translated, it gives CASSFGGPNEKLFF.

The V and J genes are TRBV6-2 or TRBV6-3 and TRBJ2-7; 12 bases align to TRBD2. Germline CDR1 and CDR2: MNHEY and SVGEGT. The CDR3 has 14 amino acids. Germline trimming cut 6 bases from V and 2 bases from J; bases unmatched to any gene: 2. The CDR3 loop reads CASRPSGGAYEQYF. DNA of the CDR3: TGTGCCAGCAGGCCTAGCGGGGGGGCCTACGAGCAGTACTTC.

J is TRBJ1-6 and V is TRBV3-1 (or the pseudogene TRBV3-2); unclear D gene. Trimming shortened V by 6 bases and J by 9 bases, and 9 bases separated the two germline ends. Germline assignment: CDR1 LGHDT and CDR2 YNNKEL (reference sequence). The CDR3 runs to 12 residues. In nucleotides, the CDR3 is TGTGCCAGCAGAACTCGGAGTTCACCCCTCCACTTT. Amino acids: CASRTRSSPLHF.

The V call is TRBV6-5, the J call TRBJ2-3; TRBD1 matches at 10 bases. V lost 8 bases to trimming and J lost 6 bases; unmatched junction nucleotides: 11. Germline V gives CDR1 MNHEY, CDR2 SVGAGI. The CDR3 length is 15 residues. This chain's CDR3 is CASGGTGAARDTQYF. CDR3 bases: TGTGCCAGCGGGGGGACAGGGGCCGCCAGGGATACGCAGTATTTT.

V is TRBV30 and J is TRBJ1-3, with 9 bases identical to TRBD1. Trimming cost V 0 bases and J 10 bases; bases outside gene matches: 7. The CDR3 has 14 amino acids. CDR1 and CDR2 from the germline V gene are GTSNPN and SVGIG (reference sequence). The CDR3 DNA follows: TGTGCCTGGAGTGTGGGGACAGGGATAAAGACCATATATTTT. Translation: CAWSVGTGIKTIYF. Using reference TRBV30 and TRBJ1-3 for the parts outside the CDR3, the full variable domain is SQTIHQWPATLVQPVGSPLSLECTVEGTSNPNLYWYRQAAGRGLQLLFYSVGIGQISSEVPQNLSASRPQDRQFILSSKKLLLSDSGFYLCAWSVGTGIKTIYFGEGSWLTVV.

The rearrangement joins TRBV7-2 to TRBJ2-5, with 10 nucleotides matching TRBD2. Germline trimming cut 1 base from V and 5 bases from J; bases unmatched to any gene: 13. CDR1 and CDR2 (germline): SGHTA, FQGNSA. CDR3 length equals 18 residues. This chain's CDR3 is CASSLGFRTSGATETQYF. In DNA form, the CDR3 reads TGTGCCAGCAGCTTAGGGTTTAGGACTAGCGGAGCAACGGAGACCCAGTACTTC.

CDR3 in amino acids: CASLLTEPMNTEAFF. CDR3 coding DNA: TGTGCCAGCCTATTGACAGAACCTATGAACACTGAAGCTTTCTTT. The chain carries TRBV28 and TRBJ1-1, with D possibly matching TRBD1 (5 bases). The CDR3 spans 15 residues. V was trimmed by 8 bases and J by 0 bases, leaving 16 bases between them. Per germline, CDR1 MDHEN and CDR2 SYDVKM.

V and J are TRBV18 and TRBJ1-6, with a weak D call TRBD1 (5 bases). With 2 bases removed from V and 10 bases from J, the gap between germline ends came to 12 bases. The CDR3 totals 14 residues. Germline V gives CDR1 KGHSH, CDR2 LQKENI. Written as DNA, the CDR3 is TGTGCCAGCTCACCAGGGGGGGGTAGGTCACCCCTCCACTTT. The encoded protein is CASSPGGGRSPLHF. The full variable domain, in which reference TRBV18 and TRBJ1-6 provide the parts outside the CDR3, is NAGVMQNPRHLVRRRGQEARLRCSPMKGHSHVYWYRQLPEEGLKFMVYLQKENIIDESGMPKERFSAEFPKEGPSILRIQQVVRGDSAAYFCASSPGGGRSPLHFGNGTRLTVT.

The chain links TRBV5-1 to TRBJ1-2; the D is unclear. Germline values: CDR1 SGHRS, CDR2 YFSETQ. This CDR3 region has 14 residues. Trimming cost V 1 base and J 2 bases, with 9 bases left between them. This CDR3 is CASSLSSGNYGYTF. CDR3 DNA: TGCGCCAGCAGCTTGTCGTCCGGGAACTATGGCTACACCTTC.

This chain links TRBV14 with TRBJ2-3, with 8 bases aligning to TRBD2. This CDR3 spans 19 amino acids. Trimming cost V 0 bases and J 1 base; bases outside gene matches: 12. The germline V gene has CDR1 SGHDN and CDR2 FVKESK. CDR3 in amino acids: CASSQDLGRGGLGTDTQYF. DNA of the CDR3: TGTGCCAGCAGCCAAGATCTTGGACGGGGGGGCCTAGGCACAGATACGCAGTATTTT.